This T cell receptor beta chain was profiled in a study of neurological immune-mediated disorders. Synthesis of cDNA used 5'RACE (with 10-nucleotide random UMIs). TCRdb ran MiXCR on the 5' RACE reads and lists one entry per CDR3 protein. The repertoire consists of 10,000 to 12,000 distinct CDR3 sequences, with around 21% occurring once and the leading ten covering approximately 15%. Study-level findings and limits: A possible signature appeared as one related-CDR3 cluster, in which phylogenetic grouping placed the repertoires of 18 of 34 multiple sclerosis patients. None of the CDR3 amino acid sequences in expanded clones turned up in more than one subject, which points to private repertoires in all groups.

This clonotype was counted many times. Its cognate antigen is unknown. In germline, CDR1 is SGHDT, CDR2 YYEEEE. V dropped 0 bases and J dropped 1 base, with 4 bases sitting between them. The CDR3 runs 14 residues. Sample: CD8+ T cells from blood. The sequence was obtained from a woman aged 40 to 50 with multiple sclerosis. The J gene is TRBJ2-2, the V gene TRBV5-6; unclear D gene. The CDR3 nucleotides are TGTGCCAGCAGCTTGGAGTGGAACACCGGGGAGCTGTTTTTT. This sequence encodes CASSLEWNTGELFF.